This is a list of T cell receptor beta chains from one sample in a study of T cells in Graves' hyperthyroidism and ophthalmopathy. TCRdb reanalysed the multiplex PCR reads using MiXCR and keeps one entry per CDR3 protein. The table shows hundreds of thousands of distinct CDR3 sequences, with around 45% occurring only once. The specimen was peripheral blood or thyroid tissue (not recorded which). These receptors were collected from a young woman with Graves' hyperthyroidism. Both conserved end residues are part of each CDR3. Each record gives: D gene, J gene, clone size, V gene, CDR3 DNA, CDR3 protein. The D gene is left open where the match is weak. Rows may omit the clone size; those that give it use once, few, many or a size class.

D gene: NA
J gene: TRBJ1-1
clone size: NA
V gene: TRBV24-1
CDR3 DNA: TGTGCCACCAGTGAATCACCGGGATTGGGCACTGAAGCTTTCTTT
CDR3 protein: CATSESPGLGTEAFF

D gene: NA
J gene: TRBJ1-5
clone size: many
V gene: TRBV10-3
CDR3 DNA: TGTGCCATCAGTGTTGAACCCGGTGATCAGCCCCAGCATTTT
CDR3 protein: CAISVEPGDQPQHF

D gene: NA
J gene: TRBJ1-1
clone size: many
V gene: TRBV10-3
CDR3 DNA: TGTGCCATCAGTGGTGGTTCCGACACTGAAGCTTTCTTT
CDR3 protein: CAISGGSDTEAFF

D gene: NA
J gene: TRBJ1-5
clone size: NA
V gene: TRBV29-1
CDR3 DNA: TGCAGCGTTTGGAGTGGGGGAGATGGCAATCAGCCCCAGCATTTT
CDR3 protein: CSVWSGGDGNQPQHF

D gene: NA
J gene: TRBJ1-5
clone size: NA
V gene: TRBV29-1
CDR3 DNA: TGCAGCGTTTTCCCGGGGGACAATCAGCCCCAGCATTTT
CDR3 protein: CSVFPGDNQPQHF

D gene: NA
J gene: TRBJ2-7
clone size: many
V gene: TRBV7-9
CDR3 DNA: TGTGCCAGCAGCATTGGACTCGAGCAGTACTTC
CDR3 protein: CASSIGLEQYF

D gene: NA
J gene: TRBJ1-4
clone size: many
V gene: TRBV29-1
CDR3 DNA: TGCAGCGTTGCTGGGCGTCGGACTGAAAAACTGTTTTTT
CDR3 protein: CSVAGRRTEKLFF

D gene: NA
J gene: TRBJ2-1
clone size: NA
V gene: TRBV7-3
CDR3 DNA: TGTGCCAGCAGCCCATCGCAAGGAGGGGAGCAGTTCTTC
CDR3 protein: CASSPSQGGEQFF

D gene: NA
J gene: TRBJ2-5
clone size: few
V gene: TRBV2
CDR3 DNA: TGTGGAGCCAGGGAGAGGCTCCAAGAGACCCAGTACTTC
CDR3 protein: CGARERLQETQYF

D gene: NA
J gene: TRBJ2-2
clone size: many
V gene: TRBV10-3
CDR3 DNA: TGTGCCATCAGGGGTGGGAACACCGGGGAGCTGTTTTTT
CDR3 protein: CAIRGGNTGELFF

D gene: NA
J gene: TRBJ2-7
clone size: many
V gene: TRBV29-1
CDR3 DNA: TGCAGCGTTGAGGTAGACTACGAGCAGTACTTC
CDR3 protein: CSVEVDYEQYF

D gene: NA
J gene: TRBJ2-5
clone size: many
V gene: TRBV29-1
CDR3 DNA: TGCAGCGTCAACAGGGGGGGGGAGACCCAGTACTTC
CDR3 protein: CSVNRGGETQYF

D gene: NA
J gene: TRBJ2-7
clone size: NA
V gene: TRBV7-2
CDR3 DNA: TGTGCCAGTAGCCGACAGGTAGGGAACGAGCAGTACTTC
CDR3 protein: CASSRQVGNEQYF